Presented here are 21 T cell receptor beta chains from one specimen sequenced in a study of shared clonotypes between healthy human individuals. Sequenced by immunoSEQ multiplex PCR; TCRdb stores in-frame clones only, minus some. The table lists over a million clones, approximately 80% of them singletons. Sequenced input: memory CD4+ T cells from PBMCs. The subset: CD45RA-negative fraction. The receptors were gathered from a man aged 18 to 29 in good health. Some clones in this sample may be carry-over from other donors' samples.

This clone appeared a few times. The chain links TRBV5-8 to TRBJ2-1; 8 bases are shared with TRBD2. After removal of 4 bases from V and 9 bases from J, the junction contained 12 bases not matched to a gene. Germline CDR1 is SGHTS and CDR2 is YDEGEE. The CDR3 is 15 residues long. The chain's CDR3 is CASSPRGTRRGEQFF. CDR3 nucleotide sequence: TGTGCCAGCAGCCCTCGAGGGACTAGGAGGGGTGAGCAGTTCTTC.

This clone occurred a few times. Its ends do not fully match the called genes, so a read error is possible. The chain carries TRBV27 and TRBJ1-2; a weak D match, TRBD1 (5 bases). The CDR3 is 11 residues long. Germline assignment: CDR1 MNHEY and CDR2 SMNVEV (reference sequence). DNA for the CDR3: TGTGCCAGCTCCGGGGGAAGGGGCTCCACCTTC. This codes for CASSGGRGSTF.

CDR3 residues: CASSPMGLAGGTGELFF. Here the CDR3 DNA reads TGTGCCAGCAGCCCAATGGGACTAGCGGGAGGAACCGGGGAGCTGTTTTTT. V and J are TRBV5-6 and TRBJ2-2, with TRBD2 matching 15 bases. The V and J ends lost 4 bases and 5 bases, in that order; junction bases with no gene match: 6. This CDR3 region has 17 residues. Germline CDR1 SGHDT, CDR2 YYEEEE.

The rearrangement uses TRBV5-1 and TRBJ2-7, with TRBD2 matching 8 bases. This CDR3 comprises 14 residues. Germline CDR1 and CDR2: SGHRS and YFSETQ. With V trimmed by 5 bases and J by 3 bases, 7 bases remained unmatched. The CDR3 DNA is TGCGCCAGCAGGCTTCGGAGCGGGAGCTACGAGCAGTACTTC. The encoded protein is CASRLRSGSYEQYF.

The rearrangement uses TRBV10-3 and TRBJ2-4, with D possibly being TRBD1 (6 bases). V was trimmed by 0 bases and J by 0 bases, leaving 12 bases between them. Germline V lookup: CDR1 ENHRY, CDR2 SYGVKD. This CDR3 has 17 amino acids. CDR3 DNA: TGTGCCATCAGTGAGTCTGCCCCCAGGGGAGCCAAAAACATTCAGTACTTC. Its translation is CAISESAPRGAKNIQYF.

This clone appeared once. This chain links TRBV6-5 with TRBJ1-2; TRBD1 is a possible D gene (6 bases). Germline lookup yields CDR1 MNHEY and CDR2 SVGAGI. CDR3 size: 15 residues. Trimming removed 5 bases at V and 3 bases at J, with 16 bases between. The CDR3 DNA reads TGTGCCAGCAGTACCGGGACACTAAAACACTATGGCTACACCTTC. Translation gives CASSTGTLKHYGYTF.

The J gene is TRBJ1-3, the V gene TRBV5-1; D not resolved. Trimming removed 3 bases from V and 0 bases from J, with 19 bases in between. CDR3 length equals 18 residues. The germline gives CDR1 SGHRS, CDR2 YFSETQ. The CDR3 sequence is CASSWAGEGSSSGNTIYF. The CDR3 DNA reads TGCGCCAGCAGCTGGGCTGGAGAGGGCTCAAGCTCTGGAAACACCATATATTTT.

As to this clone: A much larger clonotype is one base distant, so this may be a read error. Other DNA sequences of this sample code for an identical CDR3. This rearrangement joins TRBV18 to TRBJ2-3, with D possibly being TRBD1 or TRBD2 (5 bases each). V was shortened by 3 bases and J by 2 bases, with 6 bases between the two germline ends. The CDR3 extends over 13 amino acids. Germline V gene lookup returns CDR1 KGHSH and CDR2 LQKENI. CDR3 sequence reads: CASSPGTTDTQYF. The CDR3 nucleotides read TGTGCCAGCTCACCGGGGACCACAGATACGCAGTATTTT.

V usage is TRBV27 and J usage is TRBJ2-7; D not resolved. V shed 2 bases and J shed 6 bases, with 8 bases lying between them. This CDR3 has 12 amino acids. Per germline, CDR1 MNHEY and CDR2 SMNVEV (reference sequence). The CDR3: CASSLLGSEQYF. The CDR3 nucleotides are TGTGCCAGCAGTTTACTGGGGTCCGAGCAGTACTTC.

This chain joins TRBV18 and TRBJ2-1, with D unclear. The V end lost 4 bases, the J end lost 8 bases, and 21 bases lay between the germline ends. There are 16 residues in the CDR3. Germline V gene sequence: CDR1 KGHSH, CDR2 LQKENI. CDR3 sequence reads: CASSQDPTGRRDEQFF. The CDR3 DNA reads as TGTGCCAGCTCACAGGACCCAACGGGTAGACGCGATGAGCAGTTCTTC. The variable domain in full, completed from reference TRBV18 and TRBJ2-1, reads NAGVMQNPRHLVRRRGQEARLRCSPMKGHSHVYWYRQLPEEGLKFMVYLQKENIIDESGMPKERFSAEFPKEGPSILRIQQVVRGDSAAYFCASSQDPTGRRDEQFFGPGTRLTVL.

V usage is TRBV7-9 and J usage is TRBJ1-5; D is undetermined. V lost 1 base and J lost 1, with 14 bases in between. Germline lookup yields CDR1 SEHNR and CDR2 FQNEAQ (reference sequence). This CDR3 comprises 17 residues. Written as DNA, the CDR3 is TGTGCCAGCAGCTTAGGGACGGAAGCCCTGAGCAATCAGCCCCAGCATTTT. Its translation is CASSLGTEALSNQPQHF.

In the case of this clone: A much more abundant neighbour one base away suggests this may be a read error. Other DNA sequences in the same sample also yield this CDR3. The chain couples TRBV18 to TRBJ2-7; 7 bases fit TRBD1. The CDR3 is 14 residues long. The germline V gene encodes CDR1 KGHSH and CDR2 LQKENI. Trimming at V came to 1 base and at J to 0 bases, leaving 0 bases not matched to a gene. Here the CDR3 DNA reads TGTGCCAGCTCACCACAGGGGGCCTCCTACGAGCAGTACTTC. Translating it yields CASSPQGASYEQYF.

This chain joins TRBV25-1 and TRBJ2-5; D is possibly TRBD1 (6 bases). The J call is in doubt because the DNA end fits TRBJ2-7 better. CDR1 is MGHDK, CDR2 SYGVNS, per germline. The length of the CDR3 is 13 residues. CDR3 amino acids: CASSDHTGHEQYF. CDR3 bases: TGTGCCAGCAGTGATCATACAGGGCACGAGCAGTACTTC.

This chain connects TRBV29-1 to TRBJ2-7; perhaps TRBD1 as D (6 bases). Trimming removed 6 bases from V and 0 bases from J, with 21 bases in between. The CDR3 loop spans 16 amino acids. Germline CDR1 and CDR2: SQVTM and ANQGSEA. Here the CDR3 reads CSVLRDTTASSYEQYF. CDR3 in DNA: TGCAGCGTCTTACGGGACACGACCGCTAGCTCCTACGAGCAGTACTTC.

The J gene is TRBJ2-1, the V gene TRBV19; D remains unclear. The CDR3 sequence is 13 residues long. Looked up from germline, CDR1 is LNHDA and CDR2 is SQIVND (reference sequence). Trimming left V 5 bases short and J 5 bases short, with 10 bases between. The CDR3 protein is CASSPFRNNEQFF. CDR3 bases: TGTGCCAGTAGTCCATTCCGAAACAATGAGCAGTTCTTC.

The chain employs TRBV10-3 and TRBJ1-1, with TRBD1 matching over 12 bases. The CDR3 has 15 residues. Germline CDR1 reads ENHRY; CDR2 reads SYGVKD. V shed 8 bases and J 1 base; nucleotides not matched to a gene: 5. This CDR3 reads CAIALGQGANTEAFF. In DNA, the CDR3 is TGTGCCATCGCCTTGGGACAGGGGGCGAACACTGAAGCTTTCTTT.

CDR3 loop: CASSPTTGRNADTQYF. The DNA for the CDR3 is TGTGCCAGCTCACCCACGACAGGTAGAAACGCAGATACGCAGTATTTT. The chain uses TRBV18 and TRBJ2-3; possibly TRBD1 for D (6 bases). Germline V lookup: CDR1 KGHSH, CDR2 LQKENI. This CDR3 region has 16 residues. The V end was cut by 3 bases, the J end by 4 bases, with 17 bases between.

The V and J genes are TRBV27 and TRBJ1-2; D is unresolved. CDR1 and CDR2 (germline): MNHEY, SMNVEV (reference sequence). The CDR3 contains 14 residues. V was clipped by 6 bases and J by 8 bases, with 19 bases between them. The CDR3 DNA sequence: TGTGCCAGCAGGGGAGGGTCCTCCGGGATGGGCTACACCTTC. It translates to CASRGGSSGMGYTF.

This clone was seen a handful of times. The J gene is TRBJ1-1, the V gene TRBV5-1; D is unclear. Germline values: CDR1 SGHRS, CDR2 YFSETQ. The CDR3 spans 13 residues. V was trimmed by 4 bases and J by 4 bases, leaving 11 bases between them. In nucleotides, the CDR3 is TGCGCCAGCAGCGCGGATCCTTCCACTGAAGCTTTCTTT. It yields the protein CASSADPSTEAFF.

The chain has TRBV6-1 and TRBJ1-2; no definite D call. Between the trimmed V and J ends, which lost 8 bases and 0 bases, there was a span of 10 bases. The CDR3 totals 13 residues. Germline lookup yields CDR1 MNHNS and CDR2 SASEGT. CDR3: CASQTSANYGYTF. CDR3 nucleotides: TGTGCCAGCCAGACCAGTGCTAACTATGGCTACACCTTC.

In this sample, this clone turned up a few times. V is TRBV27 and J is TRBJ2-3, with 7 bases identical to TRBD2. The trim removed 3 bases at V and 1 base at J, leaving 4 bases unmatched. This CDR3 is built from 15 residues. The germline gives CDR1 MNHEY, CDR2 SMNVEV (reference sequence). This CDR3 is CASSLREFGTDTQYF. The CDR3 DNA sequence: TGTGCCAGCAGTTTGCGGGAGTTCGGCACAGATACGCAGTATTTT.